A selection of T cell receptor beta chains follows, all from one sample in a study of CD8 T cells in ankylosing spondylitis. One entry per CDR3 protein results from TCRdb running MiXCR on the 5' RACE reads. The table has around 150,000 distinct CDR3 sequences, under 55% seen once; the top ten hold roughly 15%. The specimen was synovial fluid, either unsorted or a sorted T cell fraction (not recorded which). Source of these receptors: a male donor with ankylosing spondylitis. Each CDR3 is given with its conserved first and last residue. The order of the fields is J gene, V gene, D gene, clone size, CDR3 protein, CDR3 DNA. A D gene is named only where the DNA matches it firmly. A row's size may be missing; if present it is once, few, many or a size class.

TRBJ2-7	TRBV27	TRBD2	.	CASSLGPPWLAGVSYEQYF	TGTGCCAGCAGTTTAGGCCCCCCTTGGCTAGCGGGAGTGTCCTACGAGCAGTACTTC
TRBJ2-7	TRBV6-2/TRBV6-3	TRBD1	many	CASSYGWDREHYEQYF	TGTGCCAGCAGTTACGGTTGGGACAGGGAACACTACGAGCAGTACTTC
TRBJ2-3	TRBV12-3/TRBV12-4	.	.	CASSPLNITDTQYF	TGTGCCAGCAGTCCCCTAAATATCACAGATACGCAGTATTTT
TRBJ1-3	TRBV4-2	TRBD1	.	CASSRYPRDRAGNTIYF	TGTGCCAGCAGCCGGTACCCGAGGGACAGGGCTGGAAACACCATATATTTT
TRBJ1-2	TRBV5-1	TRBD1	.	CASSPTTGNYGYTF	TGCGCCAGCAGCCCGACGACAGGGAACTATGGCTACACCTTC
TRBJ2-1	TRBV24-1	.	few	CATSVGNYNEQFF	TGTGCCACCAGTGTCGGGAATTACAATGAGCAGTTCTTC
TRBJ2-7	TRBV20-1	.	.	CSARRQNLYEQYF	TGCAGTGCTAGACGTCAGAACCTCTACGAGCAGTACTTC
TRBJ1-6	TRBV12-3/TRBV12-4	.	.	CASRRDGTYNSPLHF	TGTGCCAGCAGACGGGACGGTACCTATAATTCACCCCTCCACTTT
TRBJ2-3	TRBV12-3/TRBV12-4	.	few	CASNRGRADTQYF	TGTGCCAGCAACCGGGGGCGAGCAGATACGCAGTATTTT
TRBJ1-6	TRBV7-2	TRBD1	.	CASSLVSRGMHPPLHF	TGTGCCAGCAGCTTAGTTTCCAGGGGGATGCATCCACCCCTCCACTTT
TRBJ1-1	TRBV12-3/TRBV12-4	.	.	CASSFGIDGRKNTEAFF	TGTGCCAGCAGTTTCGGAATAGACGGACGGAAGAACACTGAAGCTTTCTTT
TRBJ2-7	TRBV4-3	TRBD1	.	CASSQVTGGPYEQYF	TGCGCCAGCAGCCAAGTGACAGGGGGACCCTACGAGCAGTACTTC
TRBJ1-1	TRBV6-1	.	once	CASIFLMNTEAFF	TGTGCCAGCATCTTCTTGATGAACACTGAAGCTTTCTTT
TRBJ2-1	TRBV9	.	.	CASSARREGLGEQFF	TGTGCCAGCAGCGCCAGAAGGGAAGGGCTCGGTGAGCAGTTCTTC
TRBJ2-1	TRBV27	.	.	CATSGGNEQFF	TGTGCCACCTCTGGGGGGAATGAGCAGTTCTTC
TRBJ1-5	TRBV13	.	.	CASSLGQHGSNQPQHF	TGTGCCAGCAGCTTAGGTCAACACGGGAGCAATCAGCCCCAGCATTTT
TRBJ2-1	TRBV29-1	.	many	CSGWDGEQFF	TGCAGCGGGTGGGACGGGGAGCAGTTCTTC
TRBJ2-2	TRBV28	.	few	CASSFGEADTGELFF	TGTGCCAGCAGTTTCGGGGAGGCGGACACCGGGGAGCTGTTTTTT
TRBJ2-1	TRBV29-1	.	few	CSVEEDGNLGGEQFF	TGCAGCGTTGAAGAAGATGGAAACTTGGGGGGTGAGCAGTTCTTC
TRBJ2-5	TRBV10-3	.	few	CAISEGNREETQYF	TGTGCCATCAGTGAAGGTAACCGGGAAGAGACCCAGTACTTC
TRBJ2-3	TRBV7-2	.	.	CASSLSWSVDTQYF	TGTGCCAGCAGCTTATCCTGGTCGGTGGATACGCAGTATTTT
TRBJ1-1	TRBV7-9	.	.	CASSFEGSEVNTEAFF	TGTGCCAGCAGCTTTGAGGGATCTGAGGTGAACACTGAAGCTTTCTTT
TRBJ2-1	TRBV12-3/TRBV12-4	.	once	CASSLGNGINEQFF	TGTGCCAGCAGTTTGGGGAACGGGATTAATGAGCAGTTCTTC